This T cell receptor beta chain is from a study of blood T cell repertoires in COVID-19. CDR3 length: 13 residues. Per germline, CDR1 WNHNN and CDR2 SYGVQD (reference sequence). The V segment lost 8 bases and the J segment 4 bases; nucleotides outside the gene matches: 4. Original handling: Counts of nucleated cells, estimated from reference gene primer amplification, were obtained. Assay used: immunoSEQ multiplex PCR; TCRdb lists only in-frame clones, some missing. From that table come the V and J calls and clone size; the DNA was used to work out D and trimming. The table records approximately 460,000 clones, approximately 92% of them present only once.

The TCR sequence derives from a man between 18 and 35 years old with COVID-19, enrolled during active disease. Sequencing used peripheral blood. The rearrangement links TRBV10-1 to TRBJ2-2; TRBD1 aligns across 7 bases. Written as DNA, the CDR3 is TGCGCCAGCGGGGGACAGCTCACCGGGGAGCTGTTTTTT. This sequence encodes CASGGQLTGELFF.